This T cell receptor beta chain originates from a study of cytomegalovirus exposure and HLA in healthy donors. Findings and limits, study-wide: As a later analysis revealed, the rate of TCR association differed by HLA locus, with DRB1 most and HLA-C fewest. Within the data, a cluster of highly shared sequence variants was likely a sequencing artifact. Both high specificity and high sensitivity reportedly marked the classifier's diagnosis of cytomegalovirus status.

In nominal health when sampled, donors likely had unrecorded immune exposures nonetheless. With V trimmed by 4 bases and J by 15 bases, 8 bases remained unmatched. Germline V gene sequence: CDR1 DFQATT, CDR2 SNEGSKA (reference sequence). The length of the CDR3 is 11 residues. PCR used 60 Vbeta primers and 13 Jbeta primers. TCRdb's copy holds only in-frame clones and misses some; the assay was immunoSEQ multiplex PCR. The table includes around 200,000 clones, roughly 79% detected once. On this clone itself: Its specificity is unknown.

The chain combines TRBV20-1 with TRBJ2-1; 8 bases align to TRBD2. The receptor was isolated from a male donor in good health and CMV-seronegative. The material sequenced was PBMCs. The CDR3, as DNA: TGCAGTGCTACGGGGGGGAGCGCTTGGTTCTTC. Translation: CSATGGSAWFF.